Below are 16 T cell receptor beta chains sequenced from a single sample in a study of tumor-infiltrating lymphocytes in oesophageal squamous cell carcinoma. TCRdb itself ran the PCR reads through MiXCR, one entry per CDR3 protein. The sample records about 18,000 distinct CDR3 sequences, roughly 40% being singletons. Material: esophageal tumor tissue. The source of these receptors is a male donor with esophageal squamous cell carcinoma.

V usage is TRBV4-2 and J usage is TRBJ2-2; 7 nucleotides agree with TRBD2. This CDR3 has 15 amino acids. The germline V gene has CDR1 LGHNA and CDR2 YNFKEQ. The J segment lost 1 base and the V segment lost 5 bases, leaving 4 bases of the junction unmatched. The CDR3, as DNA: TGTGCCAGCAGCGGGGGGGACTTGAACACCGGGGAGCTGTTTTTT. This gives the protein CASSGGDLNTGELFF.

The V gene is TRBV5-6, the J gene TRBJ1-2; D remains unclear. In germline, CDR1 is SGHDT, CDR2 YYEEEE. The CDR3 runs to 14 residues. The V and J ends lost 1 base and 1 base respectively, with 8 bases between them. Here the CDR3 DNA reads TGTGCCAGCAGCTTGTTTGTGGTTAACTATGGCTACACCTTC. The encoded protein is CASSLFVVNYGYTF.

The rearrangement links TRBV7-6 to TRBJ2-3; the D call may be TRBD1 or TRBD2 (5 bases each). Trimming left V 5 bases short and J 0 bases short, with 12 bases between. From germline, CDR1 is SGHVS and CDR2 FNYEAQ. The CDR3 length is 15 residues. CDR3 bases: TGTGCCAGCAGCCCAAGAGGGGTTAGCACAGATACGCAGTATTTT. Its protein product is CASSPRGVSTDTQYF.

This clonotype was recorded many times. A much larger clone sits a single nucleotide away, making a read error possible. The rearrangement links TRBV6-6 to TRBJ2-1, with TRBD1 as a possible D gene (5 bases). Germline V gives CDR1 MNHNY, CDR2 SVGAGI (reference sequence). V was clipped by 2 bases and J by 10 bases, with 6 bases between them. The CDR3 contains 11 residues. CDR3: CASSYRGEQFF. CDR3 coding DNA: TGTGCCAGCAGTTACAGGGGCGAGCAGTTCTTC.

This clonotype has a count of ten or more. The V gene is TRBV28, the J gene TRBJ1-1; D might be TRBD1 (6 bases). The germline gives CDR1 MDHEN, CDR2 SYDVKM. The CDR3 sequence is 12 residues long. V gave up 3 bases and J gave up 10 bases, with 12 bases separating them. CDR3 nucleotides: TGTGCCAGCAGTTTTGTCGACAGGACAGCTTTCTTT. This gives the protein CASSFVDRTAFF.

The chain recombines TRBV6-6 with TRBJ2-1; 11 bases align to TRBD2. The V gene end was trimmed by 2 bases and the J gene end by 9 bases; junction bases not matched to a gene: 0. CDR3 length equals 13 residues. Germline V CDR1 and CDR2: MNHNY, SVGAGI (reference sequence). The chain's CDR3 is CASSYTSGSEQFF. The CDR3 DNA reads TGTGCCAGCAGTTACACTAGCGGGAGTGAGCAGTTCTTC.

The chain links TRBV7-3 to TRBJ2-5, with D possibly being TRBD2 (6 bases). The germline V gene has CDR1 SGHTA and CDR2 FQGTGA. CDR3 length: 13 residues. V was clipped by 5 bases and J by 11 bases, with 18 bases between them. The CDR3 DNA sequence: TGTGCCAGCAGCCCCGCGGGATCGGGTGAGCAGTACTTC. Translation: CASSPAGSGEQYF.

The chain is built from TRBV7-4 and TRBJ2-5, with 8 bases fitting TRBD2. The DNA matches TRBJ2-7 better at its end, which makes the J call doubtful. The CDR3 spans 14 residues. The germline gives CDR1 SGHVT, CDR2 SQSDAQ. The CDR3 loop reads CASSFRGGVYEQYF. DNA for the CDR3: TGTGCCAGCAGCTTTCGGGGGGGTGTGTACGAGCAGTACTTC.

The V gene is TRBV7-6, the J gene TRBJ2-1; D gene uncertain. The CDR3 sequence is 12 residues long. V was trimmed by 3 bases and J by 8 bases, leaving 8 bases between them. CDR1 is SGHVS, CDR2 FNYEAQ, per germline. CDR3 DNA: TGTGCCAGCAGCTTGGCGGAAGATGAGCAGTTCTTC. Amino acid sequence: CASSLAEDEQFF. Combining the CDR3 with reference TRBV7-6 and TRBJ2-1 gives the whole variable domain GAGVSQSPRYKVTKRGQDVALRCDPISGHVSLYWYRQALGQGPEFLTYFNYEAQQDKSGLPNDRFSAERPEGSISTLTIQRTEQRDSAMYRCASSLAEDEQFFGPGTRLTVL.

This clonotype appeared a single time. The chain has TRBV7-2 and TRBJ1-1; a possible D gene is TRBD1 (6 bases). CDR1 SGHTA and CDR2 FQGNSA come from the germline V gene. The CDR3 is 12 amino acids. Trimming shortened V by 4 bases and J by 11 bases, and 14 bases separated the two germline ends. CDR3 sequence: CASSWGDTPAFF. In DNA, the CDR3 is TGTGCCAGCAGCTGGGGGGACACGCCTGCTTTCTTT.

CDR3 residues: CASRVRGTGELFF. DNA for the CDR3: TGTGCCAGCAGGGTGAGGGGGACCGGGGAGCTGTTTTTT. The chain employs TRBV12-3 or TRBV12-4 and TRBJ2-2, with D tentatively TRBD1 (6 bases). Trimming removed 6 bases at V and 5 bases at J, with 10 bases between. The CDR3 sequence is 13 residues long.

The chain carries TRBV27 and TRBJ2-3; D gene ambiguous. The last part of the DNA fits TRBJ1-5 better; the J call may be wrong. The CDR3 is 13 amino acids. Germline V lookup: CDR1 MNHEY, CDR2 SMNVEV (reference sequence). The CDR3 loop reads CASSVERNQPQHF. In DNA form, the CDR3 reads TGTGCCAGCAGTGTGGAGCGAAATCAGCCCCAGCATTTT.

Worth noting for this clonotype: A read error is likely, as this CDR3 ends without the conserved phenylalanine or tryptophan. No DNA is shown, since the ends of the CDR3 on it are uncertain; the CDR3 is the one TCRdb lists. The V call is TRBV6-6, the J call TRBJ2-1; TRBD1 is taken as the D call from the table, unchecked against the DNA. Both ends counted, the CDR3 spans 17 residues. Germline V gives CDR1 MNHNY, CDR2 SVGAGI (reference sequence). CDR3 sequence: CASSYGTGDGYGYTFGS.

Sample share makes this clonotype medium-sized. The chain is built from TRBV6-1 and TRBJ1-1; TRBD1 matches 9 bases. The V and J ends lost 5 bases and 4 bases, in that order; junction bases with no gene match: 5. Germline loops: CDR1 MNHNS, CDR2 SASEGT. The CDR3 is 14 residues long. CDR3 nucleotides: TGTGCCAGCAGTAAACGACAGGGGGTCACTGAAGCTTTCTTT. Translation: CASSKRQGVTEAFF.

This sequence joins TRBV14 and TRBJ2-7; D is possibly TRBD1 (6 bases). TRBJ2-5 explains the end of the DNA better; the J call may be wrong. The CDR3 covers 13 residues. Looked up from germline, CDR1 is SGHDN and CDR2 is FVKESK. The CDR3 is CASSLQGPETQYF. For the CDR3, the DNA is TGTGCCAGCAGCTTACAGGGTCCCGAGACCCAGTACTTC.

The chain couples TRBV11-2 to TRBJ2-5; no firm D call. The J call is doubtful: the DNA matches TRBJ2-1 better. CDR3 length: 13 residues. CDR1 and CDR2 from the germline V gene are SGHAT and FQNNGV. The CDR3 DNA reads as TGTGCCAGCAGGTTACAACAGAACAATGAGCAGTTCTTC. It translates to CASRLQQNNEQFF.